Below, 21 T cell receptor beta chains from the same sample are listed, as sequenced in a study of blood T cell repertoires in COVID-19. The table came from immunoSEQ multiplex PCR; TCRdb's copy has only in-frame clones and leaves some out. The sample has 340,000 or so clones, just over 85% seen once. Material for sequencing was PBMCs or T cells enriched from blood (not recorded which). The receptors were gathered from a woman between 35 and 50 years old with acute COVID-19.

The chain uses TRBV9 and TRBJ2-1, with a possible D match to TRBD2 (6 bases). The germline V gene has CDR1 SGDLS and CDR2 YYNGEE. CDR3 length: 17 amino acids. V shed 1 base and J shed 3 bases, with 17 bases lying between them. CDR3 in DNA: TGTGCCAGCAGCGTAAGTAGCGGCACTAACTACTACAATGAGCAGTTCTTC. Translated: CASSVSSGTNYYNEQFF.

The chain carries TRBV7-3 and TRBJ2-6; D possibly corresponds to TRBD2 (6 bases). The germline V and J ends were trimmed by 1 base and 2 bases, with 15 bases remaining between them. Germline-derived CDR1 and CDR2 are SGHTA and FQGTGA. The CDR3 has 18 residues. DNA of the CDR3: TGTGCCAGCAGCTTAAATGGCGGGATGTCGGCTGGGGCCAACGTCCTGACTTTC. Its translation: CASSLNGGMSAGANVLTF.

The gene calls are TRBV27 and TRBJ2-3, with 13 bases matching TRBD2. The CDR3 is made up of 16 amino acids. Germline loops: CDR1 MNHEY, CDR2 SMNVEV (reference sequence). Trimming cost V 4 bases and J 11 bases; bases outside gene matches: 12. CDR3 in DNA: TGTGCCAGCAGTTCAATCCTTACTAGCGGGGGGGCGGGGCAGTATTTT. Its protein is CASSSILTSGGAGQYF.

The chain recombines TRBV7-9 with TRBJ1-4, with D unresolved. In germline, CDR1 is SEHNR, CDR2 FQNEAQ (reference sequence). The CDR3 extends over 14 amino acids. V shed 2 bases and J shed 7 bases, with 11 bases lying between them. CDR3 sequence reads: CASSLRGSGEKLFF. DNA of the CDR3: TGTGCCAGCAGCTTAAGAGGGAGCGGTGAAAAACTGTTTTTT.

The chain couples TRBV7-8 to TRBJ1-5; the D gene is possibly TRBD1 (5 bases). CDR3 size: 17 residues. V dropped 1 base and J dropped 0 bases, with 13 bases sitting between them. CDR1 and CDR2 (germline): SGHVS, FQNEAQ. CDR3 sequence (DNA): TGTGCCAGCAGCTTAGGACAGCGTATCAATAGCAATCAGCCCCAGCATTTT. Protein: CASSLGQRINSNQPQHF.

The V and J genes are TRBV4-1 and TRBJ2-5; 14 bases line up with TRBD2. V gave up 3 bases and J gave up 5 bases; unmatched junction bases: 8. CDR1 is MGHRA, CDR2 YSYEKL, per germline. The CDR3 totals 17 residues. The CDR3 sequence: CASSQLGLAGGGETQYF. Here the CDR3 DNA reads TGCGCCAGCAGCCAGCTCGGACTAGCGGGGGGCGGGGAGACCCAGTACTTC.

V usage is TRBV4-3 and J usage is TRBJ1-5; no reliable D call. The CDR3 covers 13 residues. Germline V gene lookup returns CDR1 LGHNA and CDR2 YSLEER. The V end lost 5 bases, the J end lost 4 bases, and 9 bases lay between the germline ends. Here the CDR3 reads CASSTRVNQPQHF. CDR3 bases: TGCGCCAGCAGCACCCGGGTTAATCAGCCCCAGCATTTT.

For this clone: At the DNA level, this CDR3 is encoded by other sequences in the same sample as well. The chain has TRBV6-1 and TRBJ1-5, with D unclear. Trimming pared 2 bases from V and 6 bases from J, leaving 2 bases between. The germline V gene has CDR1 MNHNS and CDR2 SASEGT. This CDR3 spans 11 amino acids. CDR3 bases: TGTGCCAGCAGTGAACTTCAGCCCCAGCATTTT. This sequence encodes CASSELQPQHF.

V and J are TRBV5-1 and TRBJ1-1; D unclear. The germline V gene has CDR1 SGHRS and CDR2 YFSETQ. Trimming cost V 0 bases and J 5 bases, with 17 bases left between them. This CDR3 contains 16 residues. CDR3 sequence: CASSLVPGFKRTEAFF. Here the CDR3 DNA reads TGCGCCAGCAGCTTGGTCCCAGGATTCAAGCGGACTGAAGCTTTCTTT.

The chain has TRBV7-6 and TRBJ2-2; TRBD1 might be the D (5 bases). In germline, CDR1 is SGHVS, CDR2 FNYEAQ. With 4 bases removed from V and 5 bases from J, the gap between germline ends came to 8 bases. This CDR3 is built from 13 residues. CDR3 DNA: TGTGCCAGCAGCTCCAGGGTAACCGGGGAGCTGTTTTTT. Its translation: CASSSRVTGELFF.

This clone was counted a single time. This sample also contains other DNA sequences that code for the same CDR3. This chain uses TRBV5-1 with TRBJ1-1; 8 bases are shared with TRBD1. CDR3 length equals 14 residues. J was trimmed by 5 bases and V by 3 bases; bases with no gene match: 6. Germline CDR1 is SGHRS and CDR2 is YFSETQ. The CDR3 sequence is CASSSGQGRTEAFF. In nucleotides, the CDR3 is TGCGCCAGCAGCTCCGGACAGGGTCGGACTGAAGCTTTCTTT.

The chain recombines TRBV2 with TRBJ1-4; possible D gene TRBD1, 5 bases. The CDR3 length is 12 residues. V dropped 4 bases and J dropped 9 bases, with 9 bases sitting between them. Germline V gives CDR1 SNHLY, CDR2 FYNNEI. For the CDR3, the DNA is TGTGCCAGCAGTGTCCAGGGCCAAAAACTGTTTTTT. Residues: CASSVQGQKLFF.

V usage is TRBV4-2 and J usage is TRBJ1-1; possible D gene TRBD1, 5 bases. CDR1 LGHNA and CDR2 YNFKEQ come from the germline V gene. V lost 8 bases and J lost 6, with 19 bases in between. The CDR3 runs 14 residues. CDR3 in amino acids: CASDSTGEGSEAFF. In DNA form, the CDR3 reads TGTGCCAGCGATTCAACTGGGGAGGGGTCTGAAGCTTTCTTT.

CDR3 DNA: TGTGCCAGCTCACCACAAGGACAGCACACTGAAGCTTTCTTT. Its protein is CASSPQGQHTEAFF. This chain joins TRBV18 and TRBJ1-1, with D possibly TRBD1 on 6 matching bases. Germline V gives CDR1 KGHSH, CDR2 LQKENI. V lost 1 base and J 3 bases, leaving 9 bases between the germline ends. This CDR3 has 14 amino acids.

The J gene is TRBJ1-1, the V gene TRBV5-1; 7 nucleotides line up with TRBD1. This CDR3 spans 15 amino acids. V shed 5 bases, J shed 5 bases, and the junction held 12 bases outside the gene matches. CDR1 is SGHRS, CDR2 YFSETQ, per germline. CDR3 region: CASSSRTGGETEAFF. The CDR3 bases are TGCGCCAGCAGTTCGCGGACAGGTGGAGAGACTGAAGCTTTCTTT.

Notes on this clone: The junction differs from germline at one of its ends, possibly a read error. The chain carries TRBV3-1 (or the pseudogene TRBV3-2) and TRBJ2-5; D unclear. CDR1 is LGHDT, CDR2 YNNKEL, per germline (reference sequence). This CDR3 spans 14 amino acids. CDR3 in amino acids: CASSQGPRQGTQYF. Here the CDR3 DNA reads TGTGCCAGCAGCCAAGGGCCCAGGCAAGGGACCCAGTACTTC.

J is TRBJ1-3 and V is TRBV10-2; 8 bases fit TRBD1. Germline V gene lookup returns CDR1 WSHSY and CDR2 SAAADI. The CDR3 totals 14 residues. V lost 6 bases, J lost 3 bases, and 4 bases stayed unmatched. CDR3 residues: CASRLQGVGNTIYF. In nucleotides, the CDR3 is TGCGCCAGCAGATTACAGGGGGTTGGAAACACCATATATTTT.

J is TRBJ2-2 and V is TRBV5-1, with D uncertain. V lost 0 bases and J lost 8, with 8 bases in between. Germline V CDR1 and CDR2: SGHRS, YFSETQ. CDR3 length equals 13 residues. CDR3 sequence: CASSLESVGELFF. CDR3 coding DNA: TGCGCCAGCAGCTTGGAATCCGTAGGGGAGCTGTTTTTT.

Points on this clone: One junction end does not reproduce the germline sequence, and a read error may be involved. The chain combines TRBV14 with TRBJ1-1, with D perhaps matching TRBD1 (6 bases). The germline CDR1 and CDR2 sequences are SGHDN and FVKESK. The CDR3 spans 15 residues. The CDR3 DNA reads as TGTGCCAGCAGCCAAGAGGACAGACTGAAGACTGAAGCTTTCTTT. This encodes CASSQEDRLKTEAFF.

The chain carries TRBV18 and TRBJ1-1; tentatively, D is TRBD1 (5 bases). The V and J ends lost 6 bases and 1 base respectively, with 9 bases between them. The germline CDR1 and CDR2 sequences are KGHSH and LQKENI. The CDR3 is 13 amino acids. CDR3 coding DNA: TGTGCCAGCTCGACAGTACCGAACACTGAAGCTTTCTTT. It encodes CASSTVPNTEAFF.

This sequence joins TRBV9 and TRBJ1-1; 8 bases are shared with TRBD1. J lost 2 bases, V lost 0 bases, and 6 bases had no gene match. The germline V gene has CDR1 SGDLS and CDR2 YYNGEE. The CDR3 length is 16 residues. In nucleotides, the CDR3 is TGTGCCAGCAGCGTAGTAAATGGACAGGGCAACACTGAAGCTTTCTTT. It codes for CASSVVNGQGNTEAFF.